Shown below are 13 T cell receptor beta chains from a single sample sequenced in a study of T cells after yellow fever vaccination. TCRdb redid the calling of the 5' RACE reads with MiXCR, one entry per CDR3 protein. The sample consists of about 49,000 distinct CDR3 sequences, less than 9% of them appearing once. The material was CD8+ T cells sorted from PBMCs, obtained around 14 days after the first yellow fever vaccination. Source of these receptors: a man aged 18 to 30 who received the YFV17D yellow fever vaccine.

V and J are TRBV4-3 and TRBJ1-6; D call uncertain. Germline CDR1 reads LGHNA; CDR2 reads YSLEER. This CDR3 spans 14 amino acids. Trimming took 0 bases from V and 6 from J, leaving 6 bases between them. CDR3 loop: CASSQDLVNSPLHF. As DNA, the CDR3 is TGCGCCAGCAGCCAAGATCTTGTTAATTCACCCCTCCACTTT.

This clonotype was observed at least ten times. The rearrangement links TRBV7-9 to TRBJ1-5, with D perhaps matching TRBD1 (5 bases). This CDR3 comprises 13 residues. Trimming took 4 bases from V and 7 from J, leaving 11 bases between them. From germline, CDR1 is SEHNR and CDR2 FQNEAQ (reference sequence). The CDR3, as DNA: TGTGCCAGCAGCTCAGGGATGGGACAGCCCCAGCATTTT. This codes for CASSSGMGQPQHF.

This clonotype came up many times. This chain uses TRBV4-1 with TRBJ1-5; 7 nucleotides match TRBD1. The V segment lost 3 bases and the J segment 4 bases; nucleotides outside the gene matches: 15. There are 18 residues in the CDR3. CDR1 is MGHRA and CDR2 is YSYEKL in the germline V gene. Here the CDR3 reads CASSHPTGPFNINQPQHF. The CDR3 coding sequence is TGCGCCAGCAGCCACCCGACAGGGCCGTTCAACATTAATCAGCCCCAGCATTTT.

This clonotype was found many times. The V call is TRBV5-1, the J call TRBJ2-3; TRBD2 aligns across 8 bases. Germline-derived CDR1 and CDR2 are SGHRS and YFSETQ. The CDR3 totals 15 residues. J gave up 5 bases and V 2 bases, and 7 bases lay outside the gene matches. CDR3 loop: CASSFLRGGQDTQYF. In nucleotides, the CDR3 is TGCGCCAGCAGCTTTCTTCGGGGGGGCCAAGATACGCAGTATTTT.

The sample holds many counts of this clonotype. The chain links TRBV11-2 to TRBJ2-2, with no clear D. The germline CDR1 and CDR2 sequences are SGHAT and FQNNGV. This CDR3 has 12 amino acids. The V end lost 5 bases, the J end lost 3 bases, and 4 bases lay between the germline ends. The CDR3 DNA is TGTGCCAGCAGCCCTTACACCGGGGAGCTGTTTTTT. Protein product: CASSPYTGELFF.

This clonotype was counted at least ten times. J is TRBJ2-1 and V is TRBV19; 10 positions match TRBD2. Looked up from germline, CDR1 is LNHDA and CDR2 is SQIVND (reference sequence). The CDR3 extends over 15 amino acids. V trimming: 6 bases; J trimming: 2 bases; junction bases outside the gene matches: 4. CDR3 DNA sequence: TGTGCCAGTAGCCGGACTAGCGGCACCTACAATGAGCAGTTCTTC. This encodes CASSRTSGTYNEQFF.

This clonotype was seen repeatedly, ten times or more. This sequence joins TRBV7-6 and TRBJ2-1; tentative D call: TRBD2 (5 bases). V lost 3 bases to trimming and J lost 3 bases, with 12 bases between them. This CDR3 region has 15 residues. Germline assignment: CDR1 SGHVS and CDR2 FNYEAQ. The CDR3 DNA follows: TGTGCCAGCAGCTTCGAGGCTAGCCTCTACAATGAGCAGTTCTTC. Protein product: CASSFEASLYNEQFF.

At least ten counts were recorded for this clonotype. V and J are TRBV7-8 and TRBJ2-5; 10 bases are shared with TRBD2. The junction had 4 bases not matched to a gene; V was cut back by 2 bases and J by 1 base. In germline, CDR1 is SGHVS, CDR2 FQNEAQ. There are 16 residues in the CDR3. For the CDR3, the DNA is TGTGCCAGCAGCTTACAACTAGCGGGGCGCCAAGAGACCCAGTACTTC. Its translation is CASSLQLAGRQETQYF. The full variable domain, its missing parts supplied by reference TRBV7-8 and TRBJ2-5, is GAGVSQSPRYKVAKRGQDVALRCDPISGHVSLFWYQQALGQGPEFLTYFQNEAQLDKSGLPSDRFFAERPEGSVSTLKIQRTQQEDSAVYLCASSLQLAGRQETQYFGPGTRLLVL.

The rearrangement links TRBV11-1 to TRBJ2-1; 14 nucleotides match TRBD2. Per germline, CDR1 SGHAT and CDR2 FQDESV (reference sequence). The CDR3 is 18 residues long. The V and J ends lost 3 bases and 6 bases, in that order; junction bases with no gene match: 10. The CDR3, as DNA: TGTGCCAGCAGCTTCCCCGGGACTAGCGGGGGTAAATTCAATGAGCAGTTCTTC. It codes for CASSFPGTSGGKFNEQFF.

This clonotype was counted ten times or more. The CDR3 here is CSVVGGGVSGQNTGELFF. CDR3 nucleotide sequence: TGCAGCGTTGTCGGGGGAGGGGTATCGGGACAGAACACCGGGGAGCTGTTTTTT. This chain uses TRBV29-1 with TRBJ2-2, with D maybe TRBD2 (7 bases). The V end lost 4 bases, the J end lost 1 base, and 22 bases lay between the germline ends. The CDR3 loop spans 18 amino acids. Looked up from germline, CDR1 is SQVTM and CDR2 is ANQGSEA.

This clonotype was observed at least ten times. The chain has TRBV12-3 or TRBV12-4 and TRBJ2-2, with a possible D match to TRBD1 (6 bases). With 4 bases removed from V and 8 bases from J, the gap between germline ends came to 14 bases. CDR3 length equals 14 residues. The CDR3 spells CASSYTGPRGELFF. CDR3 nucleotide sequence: TGTGCCAGCAGTTATACAGGGCCTAGGGGGGAGCTGTTTTTT.

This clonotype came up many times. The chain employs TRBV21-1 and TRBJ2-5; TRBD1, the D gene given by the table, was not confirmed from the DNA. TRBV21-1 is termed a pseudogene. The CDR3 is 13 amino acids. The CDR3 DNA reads TGTGCCAGCAGCAAAACCCGGGGAGAGACCCAGTACTTC. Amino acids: CASSKTRGETQYF.

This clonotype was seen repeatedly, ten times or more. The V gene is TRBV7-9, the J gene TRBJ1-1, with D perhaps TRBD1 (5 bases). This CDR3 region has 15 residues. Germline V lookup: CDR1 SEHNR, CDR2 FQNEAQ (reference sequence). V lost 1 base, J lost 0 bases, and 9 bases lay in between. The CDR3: CASSLVAGLNTEAFF. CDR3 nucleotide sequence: TGTGCCAGCAGCTTAGTTGCGGGGCTGAACACTGAAGCTTTCTTT.